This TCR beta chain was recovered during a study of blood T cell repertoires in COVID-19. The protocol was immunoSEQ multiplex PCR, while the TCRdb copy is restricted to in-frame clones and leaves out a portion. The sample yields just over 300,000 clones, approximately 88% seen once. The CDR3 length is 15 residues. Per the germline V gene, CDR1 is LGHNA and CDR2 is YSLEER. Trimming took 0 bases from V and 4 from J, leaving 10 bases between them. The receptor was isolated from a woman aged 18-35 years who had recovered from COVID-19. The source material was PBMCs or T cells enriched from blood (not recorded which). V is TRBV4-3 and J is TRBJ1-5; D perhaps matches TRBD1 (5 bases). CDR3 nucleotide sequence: TGCGCCAGCAGCCAAGAGCAGGGTAGGAATCAGCCCCAGCATTTT. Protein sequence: CASSQEQGRNQPQHF.